Shown below are 13 T cell receptor beta chains from a single sample sequenced in a study of T cells in Graves' hyperthyroidism and ophthalmopathy. Amplified TCR beta CDR3 regions came from RNA transcripts. HTBI primers were the set used in a first-round RT-PCR of the TCR CDR3. One entry per CDR3 protein results from TCRdb running MiXCR on the multiplex PCR reads. Of around 700,000 distinct CDR3 sequences in the sample, under 20% were seen once. The sequencing sample was made of blood. These receptor sequences come from a woman in her forties or fifties with Graves' hyperthyroidism that later progressed to Graves' ophthalmopathy.

Concerning this clonotype itself: The junction differs from germline at one of its ends, possibly a read error. The chain has TRBV11-2 and TRBJ1-3; perhaps TRBD1 as D (5 bases). Germline V CDR1 and CDR2: SGHAT, FQNNGV. This CDR3 is built from 16 residues. CDR3 protein: CASSLDGTPLGNPIYF. The CDR3 coding sequence is TGTGCCAGCAGCTTAGATGGGACGCCTTTGGGAAACCCCATATATTTT.

The genes are TRBV5-4 and TRBJ1-2, with D possibly matching TRBD1 (5 bases). This CDR3 has 16 amino acids. V was trimmed by 0 bases and J by 2 bases, leaving 14 bases between them. The germline V gene encodes CDR1 SGHNT and CDR2 YYREEE (reference sequence). The CDR3 loop is CASSLVLPGVNYGYTF. The CDR3 nucleotides are TGTGCCAGCAGCTTGGTTTTGCCGGGGGTGAACTATGGCTACACCTTC.

This clonotype was counted many times. The gene calls are TRBV20-1 and TRBJ2-3, with TRBD2 matching 9 bases. V was clipped by 5 bases and J by 1 base; unmatched bases: 7. The germline gives CDR1 DFQATT, CDR2 SNEGSKA (reference sequence). This CDR3 comprises 15 residues. The CDR3: CSAGHSSGGTDTQYF. Here the CDR3 DNA reads TGCAGTGCTGGACACTCTAGCGGGGGCACAGATACGCAGTATTTT.

J is TRBJ2-1 and V is TRBV7-7; D may correspond to TRBD1 or TRBD2 (8 bases each). This CDR3 region has 12 residues. From germline, CDR1 is SSHAT and CDR2 FNYEAQ (reference sequence). In nucleotides, the CDR3 is TGTACTAGCGGAACAGGGGGAGATGAGCAGTTCTTC. As protein: CTSGTGGDEQFF.

This clonotype appeared many times. CDR3 sequence reads: CASSLVGSGASYNEQFF. The CDR3 coding sequence is TGTGCCAGCAGCTTAGTAGGCTCGGGGGCCTCCTACAATGAGCAGTTCTTC. The chain joins TRBV7-9 to TRBJ2-1, with D perhaps TRBD1 or TRBD2 (6 bases each). Trimming took off 1 base at V and 0 bases at J, with 13 bases between the two ends. The CDR3 is 17 residues long. Germline loops: CDR1 SEHNR, CDR2 FQNEAQ (reference sequence).

This clonotype was recorded many times. This sequence joins TRBV24-1 and TRBJ1-2; the D gene is possibly TRBD1 (6 bases). Trimming stripped 3 bases from V and 3 bases from J, with 13 bases between. CDR3 length equals 15 residues. Germline loops: CDR1 KGHDR, CDR2 SFDVKD. CDR3 protein: CATSDPHRVDYGYTF. The CDR3 DNA reads TGTGCCACCAGTGATCCACACAGGGTTGACTATGGCTACACCTTC.

This clonotype came up a few times. The chain combines TRBV13 with TRBJ2-1; 7 bases line up with TRBD1. The CDR3 consists of 14 residues. Trimming removed 5 bases from V and 5 bases from J; junction bases left unmatched: 6. Germline V gene data show CDR1 as PRHDT and CDR2 as FYEKMQ (reference sequence). CDR3 sequence (DNA): TGTGCCAGCAGCGCCTCGACAGGGCACAATGAGCAGTTCTTC. Protein product: CASSASTGHNEQFF.

In its sample, this clonotype was seen many times. This rearrangement joins TRBV3-1 to TRBJ1-4, with a weak D call TRBD1 (6 bases). The V gene's germline CDR1 is LGHDT and CDR2 YNNKEL (reference sequence). Trimming pared 4 bases from V and 7 bases from J, leaving 13 bases between. The CDR3 covers 14 residues. In DNA, the CDR3 is TGTGCCAGCAGCCCCGGGACAAGGAGTGAAAAACTGTTTTTT. Amino acid sequence: CASSPGTRSEKLFF.

This clonotype was seen ten or more times. The V call is TRBV2, the J call TRBJ2-2; possible D gene TRBD2, 6 bases. V lost 4 bases, J lost 0 bases, and 9 bases lay in between. The germline gives CDR1 SNHLY, CDR2 FYNNEI. This CDR3 is 15 amino acids long. CDR3 region: CASSVGGTNTGELFF. The DNA for the CDR3 is TGTGCCAGCAGTGTTGGCGGGACGAACACCGGGGAGCTGTTTTTT. The full variable domain, its missing parts supplied by reference TRBV2 and TRBJ2-2, is EPEVTQTPSHQVTQMGQEVILRCVPISNHLYFYWYRQILGQKVEFLVSFYNNEISEKSEIFDDQFSVERPDGSNFTLKIRSTKLEDSAMYFCASSVGGTNTGELFFGEGSRLTVL.

The rearrangement links TRBV6-2 or TRBV6-3 to TRBJ2-3; 9 nucleotides agree with TRBD2. Germline lookup yields CDR1 MNHEY and CDR2 SVGEGT. Trimming took 6 bases from V and 2 from J; bases not matched to a gene: 6. CDR3 length: 15 residues. The CDR3 loop is CASRERGDNTDTQYF. The DNA for the CDR3 is TGTGCCAGCAGGGAGCGGGGGGACAACACAGATACGCAGTATTTT.

This clonotype was picked up many times. The chain carries TRBV11-2 and TRBJ2-5, with unresolved D. The CDR3 is 15 amino acids. V lost 6 bases to trimming and J lost 2 bases, with 16 bases between them. In germline, CDR1 is SGHAT, CDR2 FQNNGV. Here the CDR3 reads CASRGIWTPQETQYF. DNA for the CDR3: TGTGCCAGCAGAGGTATTTGGACCCCACAAGAGACCCAGTACTTC.

A single count supports this clonotype. Possible read error: a much larger clone is one base away. The chain links TRBV5-1 to TRBJ2-1; 8 bases map to TRBD1. This CDR3 spans 15 amino acids. Germline CDR1 SGHRS, CDR2 YFSETQ. CDR3 amino acids: CVSSPRQGTHNEQFF. CDR3 DNA: TGCGTCAGCAGCCCCCGACAGGGGACCCACAATGAGCAGTTCTTC.

This clonotype has more than one count but fewer than ten. V and J are TRBV27 and TRBJ2-1; D is perhaps TRBD1 (6 bases). The germline V gene has CDR1 MNHEY and CDR2 SMNVEV (reference sequence). V was shortened by 6 bases and J by 8 bases, with 17 bases between the two germline ends. CDR3 size: 14 residues. CDR3: CASRDRTSRDEQFF. For the CDR3, the DNA is TGTGCCAGCAGGGACAGAACTTCGCGCGATGAGCAGTTCTTC.